The 3 T cell receptor beta chains listed next were all sequenced from one sample in a study of beta chain features in type 1 diabetes. Reverse transcription of all isolated RNA meant that expressed TCRB transcripts were sequenced. The protocol was immunoSEQ multiplex PCR, while the TCRdb copy is restricted to in-frame clones and leaves out a portion. Altogether about 470,000 clones are present, 25% to 35% being singletons, with the ten largest covering 0.05% to 0.07%. Input material: naive CD4+ T cells from blood. The receptors were sampled from a young man in good health.

The chain couples TRBV29-1 to TRBJ2-4; no definite D call. The germline gives CDR1 SQVTM, CDR2 ANQGSEA. The CDR3 has 14 amino acids. V dropped 0 bases and J dropped 2 bases, with 8 bases sitting between them. CDR3 loop: CSVEDRWPKNIQYF. The CDR3 nucleotides read TGCAGCGTTGAAGACCGCTGGCCCAAAAACATTCAGTACTTC.

The chain uses TRBV5-1 and TRBJ2-7; a possible D gene is TRBD2 (5 bases). Germline CDR1 is SGHRS and CDR2 is YFSETQ. The V gene lost 0 bases and the J gene lost 5 bases, with 12 bases spanning the gap. CDR3 length equals 14 residues. The CDR3 loop reads CASSLAVEAHEQYF. In nucleotides, the CDR3 is TGCGCCAGCAGCTTGGCCGTGGAGGCCCACGAGCAGTACTTC.

This clone has only a few counts. In the same sample, other DNA sequences code for this CDR3. This chain joins TRBV6-5 and TRBJ2-3; no firm D call. The CDR3 has 16 residues. V lost 4 bases, J lost 1 base, and 15 bases lay in between. CDR1 and CDR2 from the germline V gene are MNHEY and SVGAGI. The CDR3 is CASSSPTGWGTDTQYF. As DNA, the CDR3 is TGTGCCAGCAGTTCCCCGACGGGTTGGGGCACAGATACGCAGTATTTT.